Listed here are 26 T cell receptor beta chains from one sample, sequenced in a study of spatial heterogeneity in lung cancer. The sample's time point: sample taken at primary tumor resection. TCRdb processed the 5' RACE reads anew with MiXCR; each CDR3 protein has one entry. The table lists tens of thousands of distinct CDR3 sequences, around 7.3% of them singletons. Sequences were derived from PBMCs, sampled at surgery. Source of these receptors: a male donor with early-stage non-small cell lung cancer.

There are a few counts of this clonotype. V and J are TRBV5-5 and TRBJ1-5; no definite D call. Trimming shortened V by 2 bases and J by 3 bases, and 12 bases separated the two germline ends. Per the germline V gene, CDR1 is SGHKS and CDR2 is YYEKEE (reference sequence). The CDR3 contains 15 residues. The CDR3 nucleotides read TGTGCCAGCAGCTTTGCTACAGAGTACAATCAGCCCCAGCATTTT. Its protein is CASSFATEYNQPQHF. Full variable domain (remainder filled in from reference TRBV5-5 and TRBJ1-5): DAGVTQSPTHLIKTRGQQVTLRCSPISGHKSVSWYQQVLGQGPQFIFQYYEKEERGRGNFPDRFSARQFPNYSSELNVNALLLGDSALYLCASSFATEYNQPQHFGDGTRLSIL.

In this sample, this clonotype turned up many times. The chain couples TRBV29-1 to TRBJ2-7; the match to TRBD1 covers 7 bases. V gave up 6 bases and J gave up 7 bases; unmatched junction bases: 15. The germline CDR1 and CDR2 sequences are SQVTM and ANQGSEA. The CDR3 totals 14 residues. The CDR3 nucleotides are TGCAGCGTCCGGAGTGGGACAGAGCCTAGGGAGCAGTACTTC. Translating it yields CSVRSGTEPREQYF.

This clonotype was seen many times. The chain is built from TRBV12-3 or TRBV12-4 and TRBJ2-1; 9 bases match TRBD2. This CDR3 spans 14 amino acids. The V and J ends lost 3 bases and 7 bases, in that order; junction bases with no gene match: 4. CDR3 sequence (DNA): TGTGCCAGCAGTTTCCTAGCGGGGCAAAATGAGCAGTTCTTC. It encodes CASSFLAGQNEQFF.

This clonotype was seen at least ten times. The J gene is TRBJ1-1, the V gene TRBV3-1; 9 bases line up with TRBD1. V lost 4 bases and J lost 6; bases outside the gene matches: 6. Germline lookup yields CDR1 LGHDT and CDR2 YNNKEL (reference sequence). This CDR3 is 14 amino acids long. In nucleotides, the CDR3 is TGTGCCAGCAGCCCAACAGGGGGCAACCCTGAAGCTTTCTTT. It encodes CASSPTGGNPEAFF.

This clonotype was observed at least ten times. One end of the junction varies from germline; a read error may be responsible. The chain combines TRBV20-1 with TRBJ2-1; perhaps TRBD2 as D (6 bases). Looked up from germline, CDR1 is DFQATT and CDR2 is SNEGSKA (reference sequence). The length of the CDR3 is 12 residues. The CDR3 loop is CSAVTGLPEPIF. The CDR3 DNA sequence: TGCAGTGCTGTCACGGGACTCCCAGAACCGATCTTC.

In this sample, this clonotype turned up many times. The chain employs TRBV5-4 and TRBJ1-2, with D possibly being TRBD1 (5 bases). The germline gives CDR1 SGHNT, CDR2 YYREEE (reference sequence). With 2 bases removed from V and 4 bases from J, the gap between germline ends came to 9 bases. CDR3 length: 13 amino acids. The CDR3 nucleotides are TGTGCCAGCAGCTTCAGCAGGGCCTATGGCTACACCTTC. It encodes CASSFSRAYGYTF.

This clonotype has a count of ten or more. V and J are TRBV7-9 and TRBJ1-1; D is possibly TRBD1 (5 bases). The CDR3 spans 14 residues. The V gene lost 5 bases and the J gene lost 0 bases, with 10 bases spanning the gap. The germline V gene has CDR1 SEHNR and CDR2 FQNEAQ (reference sequence). The CDR3: CASSGGRLNTEAFF. The CDR3 DNA reads TGTGCCAGCAGCGGGGGACGGTTGAACACTGAAGCTTTCTTT. Combining the CDR3 with reference TRBV7-9 and TRBJ1-1 gives the whole variable domain DTGVSQNPRHKITKRGQNVTFRCDPISEHNRLYWYRQTLGQGPEFLTYFQNEAQLEKSRLLSDRFSAERPKGSFSTLEIQRTEQGDSAMYLCASSGGRLNTEAFFGQGTRLTVV.

This clonotype was seen a handful of times. The chain joins TRBV2 to TRBJ1-5; a possible D gene is TRBD1 (5 bases). The germline V gene has CDR1 SNHLY and CDR2 FYNNEI. The CDR3 length is 14 residues. The V gene lost 5 bases and the J gene lost 4 bases, with 12 bases spanning the gap. CDR3 nucleotides: TGTGCCAGCAGTTCTGACAGCATTAATCAGCCCCAGCATTTT. Its protein product is CASSSDSINQPQHF.

This chain uses TRBV7-8 with TRBJ2-5; D is unclear. The length of the CDR3 is 12 residues. Trimming removed 4 bases at V and 3 bases at J, with 6 bases between. Per the germline V gene, CDR1 is SGHVS and CDR2 is FQNEAQ. The CDR3 loop is CASSWREETQYF. CDR3 DNA: TGTGCCAGCAGCTGGCGTGAAGAGACCCAGTACTTC.

This chain connects TRBV29-1 to TRBJ1-4; D is perhaps TRBD1 (6 bases). The CDR3 consists of 13 residues. Germline values: CDR1 SQVTM, CDR2 ANQGSEA. V dropped 7 bases and J dropped 8 bases, with 17 bases sitting between them. The CDR3 loop is CSAGGGEDEKLFF. CDR3 in DNA: TGCAGCGCCGGAGGGGGGGAGGACGAAAAACTGTTTTTT. The full variable domain, in which reference TRBV29-1 and TRBJ1-4 provide the parts outside the CDR3, is SAVISQKPSRDICQRGTSLTIQCQVDSQVTMMFWYRQQPGQSLTLIATANQGSEATYESGFVIDKFPISRPNLTFSTLTVSNMSPEDSSIYLCSAGGGEDEKLFFGSGTQLSVL.

The rearrangement uses TRBV7-8 and TRBJ2-5; D not resolved. The CDR3 runs 15 residues. Germline CDR1 reads SGHVS; CDR2 reads FQNEAQ. Trimming cost V 1 base and J 4 bases, with 13 bases left between them. In DNA form, the CDR3 reads TGTGCCAGCAGCTTAGATGGCACATCAGGAGAGACCCAGTACTTC. The encoded protein is CASSLDGTSGETQYF.

The sample holds a few counts of this clonotype. The chain joins TRBV6-6 to TRBJ2-1; D gene ambiguous. V shed 7 bases and J shed 8 bases, with 12 bases lying between them. CDR3 length: 12 residues. Germline lookup yields CDR1 MNHNY and CDR2 SVGAGI (reference sequence). CDR3: CASTLDRYEQFF. The DNA of the CDR3 is TGTGCCAGCACCCTAGACCGGTATGAGCAGTTCTTC.

This clonotype was found many times. The chain recombines TRBV7-2 with TRBJ1-1; D uncertain. Germline V lookup: CDR1 SGHTA, CDR2 FQGNSA. The CDR3 has 16 amino acids. V lost 1 base to trimming and J lost 3 bases, with 15 bases between them. This CDR3 is CASSLVSPWGHTEAFF. The CDR3 DNA is TGTGCCAGCAGCTTAGTCTCTCCCTGGGGTCACACTGAAGCTTTCTTT.

A few counts support this clonotype. The rearrangement uses TRBV4-1 and TRBJ1-1, with D possibly TRBD1 on 6 matching bases. The germline V and J ends were trimmed by 8 bases and 1 base, with 14 bases remaining between them. The CDR3 has 14 amino acids. Germline CDR1 and CDR2: MGHRA and YSYEKL. The CDR3 region has the DNA TGCGCCAGCGGGCCCGGGACACCGAACACTGAAGCTTTCTTT. This translates into CASGPGTPNTEAFF.

This clonotype was detected ten times or more. This rearrangement joins TRBV2 to TRBJ2-7; possible D gene TRBD1, 6 bases. This CDR3 spans 14 amino acids. Germline lookup yields CDR1 SNHLY and CDR2 FYNNEI. V shed 4 bases and J shed 6 bases, with 16 bases lying between them. CDR3 sequence: CASSVLHRDAEQYF. The CDR3 DNA is TGTGCCAGCAGTGTCCTTCACAGGGATGCCGAGCAGTACTTC.

In this sample, this clonotype turned up many times. This chain connects TRBV10-3 to TRBJ2-7, with D tentatively TRBD2 (6 bases). CDR1 and CDR2 (germline): ENHRY, SYGVKD. Between the trimmed V and J ends, which lost 7 bases and 0 bases, there was a span of 13 bases. The CDR3 totals 14 residues. The CDR3 is CAITDVTSSYEQYF. The DNA for the CDR3 is TGTGCCATCACGGATGTGACTAGCTCCTACGAGCAGTACTTC.

This clonotype has ten or more counts. The chain couples TRBV3-1 to TRBJ1-2; no firm D call. V was shortened by 1 base and J by 2 bases, with 11 bases between the two germline ends. Germline V lookup: CDR1 LGHDT, CDR2 YNNKEL (reference sequence). There are 15 residues in the CDR3. The CDR3 DNA reads TGTGCCAGCAGCCAAGTGTTGGCCAGCAACTATGGCTACACCTTC. Protein product: CASSQVLASNYGYTF.

This clonotype has a handful of counts. The V call is TRBV7-8, the J call TRBJ1-6, with 8 positions matching TRBD1. Germline CDR1 and CDR2: SGHVS and FQNEAQ. J lost 0 bases, V lost 5 bases, and 12 bases had no gene match. The CDR3 is 19 residues long. The CDR3 region has the DNA TGTGCCAGCAGCCCCATATCTTGGACAGGGAGCTCCTATAATTCACCCCTCCACTTT. Protein: CASSPISWTGSSYNSPLHF.

A few counts support this clonotype. The rearrangement links TRBV5-4 to TRBJ2-3; D might be TRBD1 or TRBD2, each matching 5 bases. The CDR3 covers 13 residues. Germline V gives CDR1 SGHNT, CDR2 YYREEE (reference sequence). V was pared by 3 bases and J by 2 bases, with 7 bases between. This CDR3 is CASSWGTTDTQYF. DNA for the CDR3: TGTGCCAGCAGCTGGGGGACCACAGATACGCAGTATTTT.

This clonotype was observed a handful of times. CDR3 region: CASSFPRRFGETQYF. In DNA form, the CDR3 reads TGTGCCAGCAGCTTCCCTAGGAGGTTTGGGGAGACCCAGTACTTC. This chain uses TRBV7-9 with TRBJ2-5, with D maybe TRBD2 (5 bases). This CDR3 is 15 amino acids long. Between the trimmed V and J ends, which lost 3 bases and 5 bases, there was a span of 16 bases. Germline CDR1 SEHNR, CDR2 FQNEAQ (reference sequence).

This rearrangement joins TRBV28 to TRBJ2-5, with 7 bases matching TRBD1. Germline values: CDR1 MDHEN, CDR2 SYDVKM. The CDR3 contains 13 residues. V was pared by 5 bases and J by 3 bases, with 3 bases of the junction left unmatched. CDR3 protein: CASSGDSKETQYF. CDR3 bases: TGTGCCAGCAGTGGGGACAGCAAAGAGACCCAGTACTTC.

This clonotype was recorded many times. This chain uses TRBV19 with TRBJ1-1; D call uncertain. The CDR3 totals 12 residues. Germline V gene lookup returns CDR1 LNHDA and CDR2 SQIVND (reference sequence). V was trimmed by 5 bases and J by 6 bases, leaving 10 bases between them. The DNA of the CDR3 is TGTGCCAGTAGTTCCCTAGTGGCTGAAGCTTTCTTT. Protein: CASSSLVAEAFF.

This clonotype was picked up many times. V is TRBV13 and J is TRBJ1-1; TRBD1 matches 8 bases. CDR3 length: 15 amino acids. The J segment lost 1 base and the V segment lost 1 base, leaving 2 bases of the junction unmatched. Germline V gene lookup returns CDR1 PRHDT and CDR2 FYEKMQ (reference sequence). The CDR3 sequence: CASSLDRGRNTEAFF. The CDR3 DNA reads TGTGCCAGCAGCTTAGACAGGGGGAGGAACACTGAAGCTTTCTTT.

In its sample, this clonotype was seen a few times. The chain recombines TRBV12-3 or TRBV12-4 with TRBJ2-1; 8 bases are a match to TRBD2. Trimming took 5 bases from V and 8 from J; bases not matched to a gene: 8. The CDR3 spans 14 residues. The CDR3 DNA follows: TGTGCCAGCAGTCTTAGCGGGACTCATGATGAGCAGTTCTTC. Its translation is CASSLSGTHDEQFF.

This clonotype has a count of ten or more. This chain links TRBV24-1 with TRBJ2-3; tentative D call: TRBD1 (6 bases). Germline lookup yields CDR1 KGHDR and CDR2 SFDVKD. V was trimmed by 2 bases and J by 0 bases, leaving 11 bases between them. This CDR3 is 16 amino acids long. CDR3 sequence: CATSDSRTASTDTQYF. The CDR3 region has the DNA TGTGCCACCAGTGATTCCCGGACAGCTAGCACAGATACGCAGTATTTT.

This clonotype has at least ten counts. The chain joins TRBV6-6 to TRBJ2-1, with D hard to call. CDR3 length: 12 amino acids. Trimming shortened V by 4 bases and J by 4 bases, and 5 bases separated the two germline ends. Per germline, CDR1 MNHNY and CDR2 SVGAGI (reference sequence). This CDR3 is CASSFGYNEQFF. DNA of the CDR3: TGTGCCAGCAGTTTCGGGTACAATGAGCAGTTCTTC.